This T cell receptor (beta chain) was recorded in a study of T cell responses to AZD1222 COVID-19 vaccine. Some clones are missing from TCRdb's copy, which holds only in-frame ones; the method was immunoSEQ multiplex PCR. The repertoire consists of 84,000 or so clones, with approximately 89% occurring once and the leading ten covering roughly 16%. The CDR3 is made up of 16 amino acids. Germline-derived CDR1 and CDR2 are MDHEN and SYDVKM. V was trimmed by 5 bases and J by 2 bases, leaving 15 bases between them. The chain has TRBV28 and TRBJ1-4, with D unclear. The sequenced sample was peripheral blood, obtained on day 0 of AZD1222 vaccination. This TCR was sampled from an adult in good health. The CDR3 reads CASSPHTGITNEKLFF. The CDR3, as DNA: TGTGCCAGCAGTCCACACACGGGAATTACTAATGAAAAACTGTTTTTT.